Described below is a single TCR beta chain sequence and its context. The antigen is unknown. Sequencing used immunoSEQ multiplex PCR; TCRdb keeps in-frame clones, though not all of them. Among roughly 170,000 clones listed, almost 90% were seen once. The data derive from a study of T cell responses to AZD1222 COVID-19 vaccine. General study results and limits: The donor cohort was predominantly white British with a female majority, and clonal diversity may have been underestimated.

Trimming cost V 6 bases and J 3 bases; bases outside gene matches: 2. This CDR3 contains 12 residues. The chain joins TRBV12-3 or TRBV12-4 to TRBJ2-7; TRBD2 aligns across 7 bases. The source was peripheral blood, collected on day 0 of AZD1222 vaccination. The source is an adult in good health. CDR3 sequence reads: CASRSGGYEQYF. The CDR3 DNA reads TGTGCCAGCAGGTCGGGGGGCTACGAGCAGTACTTC.